These 23 T cell receptor beta chains were sequenced from one sample in a study of PD-1 and CTLA-4 blockade in melanoma. Sequencing was performed with immunoSEQ multiplex PCR; in TCRdb, only in-frame clones are kept and a portion is missing. This sample yields around 21,000 clones, of which about 91% are seen a single time; around 7.6% belongs to the top ten. Here the sequenced sample was CD8+ T cells from peripheral blood, taken before anti-PD-1 treatment. The source is a human donor with melanoma.

The genes are TRBV11-1 and TRBJ2-1; D not certain. V shed 5 bases and J shed 4 bases, with 6 bases lying between them. Germline assignment: CDR1 SGHAT and CDR2 FQDESV (reference sequence). CDR3 length: 12 residues. The CDR3 DNA reads TGTGCCAGCAGCCAAGAATACAATGAGCAGTTCTTC. This translates into CASSQEYNEQFF.

This clone was recorded once. The rearrangement joins TRBV11-2 to TRBJ2-3; D uncertain. The germline gives CDR1 SGHAT, CDR2 FQNNGV. The CDR3 is 13 residues long. Trimming removed 4 bases at V and 6 bases at J, with 11 bases between. The CDR3 DNA reads as TGTGCCAGCAGCTCCCACCTCGGGGATACGCAGTATTTT. Its protein is CASSSHLGDTQYF.

This chain links TRBV7-8 with TRBJ1-5, with D possibly TRBD1 on 5 matching bases. Trimming stripped 3 bases from V and 2 bases from J, with 11 bases between. The germline gives CDR1 SGHVS, CDR2 FQNEAQ. CDR3 length equals 15 residues. This chain's CDR3 is CASSFLPRGNQPQHF. The CDR3 DNA reads TGTGCCAGCAGCTTCTTACCCAGGGGCAATCAGCCCCAGCATTTT.

V gene TRBV6-5 combines with J gene TRBJ2-1; D not certain. Germline lookup yields CDR1 MNHEY and CDR2 SVGAGI. The CDR3 has 11 amino acids. Between the trimmed V and J ends, which lost 5 bases and 8 bases, there was a span of 7 bases. Written as DNA, the CDR3 is TGTGCCAGCAGTCGGGCGGATGAGCAGTTCTTC. Its protein is CASSRADEQFF.

This chain uses TRBV4-1 with TRBJ2-7; 7 nucleotides match TRBD1. The length of the CDR3 is 15 residues. V was clipped by 4 bases and J by 2 bases; unmatched bases: 8. Germline-derived CDR1 and CDR2 are MGHRA and YSYEKL. The DNA for the CDR3 is TGCGCCAGCAGCCTAAAGCCCGACAGGGCCTACGAGCAGTACTTC. Amino acid sequence: CASSLKPDRAYEQYF.

The genes are TRBV4-1 and TRBJ2-1, with 9 bases fitting TRBD1. The CDR3 has 14 residues. V trimming: 4 bases; J trimming: 14 bases; junction bases outside the gene matches: 12. Germline V gives CDR1 MGHRA, CDR2 YSYEKL. The CDR3 DNA follows: TGCGCCAGCAGCCGAGCCGGGACAGGGTGGGGGAAGTTCTTC. This encodes CASSRAGTGWGKFF.

The gene calls are TRBV29-1 and TRBJ2-1; TRBD2 matches 8 bases. J lost 6 bases, V lost 3 bases, and 4 bases had no gene match. The CDR3 length is 13 residues. Germline CDR1 is SQVTM and CDR2 is ANQGSEA. The DNA for the CDR3 is TGCAGCGTTGATATTAGCGGGACCAATGAGCAGTTCTTC. Residues: CSVDISGTNEQFF.

V usage is TRBV9 and J usage is TRBJ2-3; 11 nucleotides agree with TRBD2. The germline gives CDR1 SGDLS, CDR2 YYNGEE. V lost 4 bases to trimming and J lost 4 bases; unmatched junction nucleotides: 8. There are 16 residues in the CDR3. CDR3: CASSIFSGGAADTQYF. The CDR3 coding sequence is TGTGCCAGCAGCATATTTAGCGGGGGGGCCGCAGATACGCAGTATTTT.

The CDR3, as DNA: TGTGCCAGCAGCTCACCATCCTACGAGCAGTACTTC. Translation gives CASSSPSYEQYF. The chain recombines TRBV5-6 with TRBJ2-7; D unclear. V gave up 3 bases and J gave up 1 base, with 5 bases separating them. Germline values: CDR1 SGHDT, CDR2 YYEEEE. There are 12 residues in the CDR3.

The chain uses TRBV9 and TRBJ1-4, with D possibly being TRBD1 (5 bases). The ends were cut back, 3 bases at V and 8 bases at J, with 14 bases in the middle. The CDR3 spans 14 residues. Looked up from germline, CDR1 is SGDLS and CDR2 is YYNGEE. The DNA for the CDR3 is TGTGCCAGCAGCGCTGGGGGGGTAGGGGAAAAACTGTTTTTT. Encoded protein: CASSAGGVGEKLFF.

This clone was counted a single time. Germline is not matched at one junction end, which may reflect a read error. The chain couples TRBV7-9 to TRBJ1-1; maybe TRBD1 (5 bases). This CDR3 comprises 12 residues. Germline CDR1 is SEHNR and CDR2 is FQNEAQ (reference sequence). The CDR3 loop is CASTLRGVEAFF. The CDR3 bases are TGTGCCAGCACCTTAAGGGGCGTTGAAGCTTTCTTT.

The chain is built from TRBV28 and TRBJ2-7, with 10 bases lining up with TRBD1. Germline V CDR1 and CDR2: MDHEN, SYDVKM. The J segment lost 1 base and the V segment lost 8 bases, leaving 11 bases of the junction unmatched. The CDR3 is 16 amino acids. CDR3 nucleotides: TGTGCCAGCCTCTCCGGGACAGGGGTCCTTTCCTACGAGCAGTACTTC. Its translation: CASLSGTGVLSYEQYF.

The gene calls are TRBV28 and TRBJ1-6; D perhaps matches TRBD1 (5 bases). The CDR3 is 14 residues long. The V gene's germline CDR1 is MDHEN and CDR2 SYDVKM. V was shortened by 3 bases and J by 7 bases, with 10 bases between the two germline ends. CDR3 nucleotide sequence: TGTGCCAGCAGTTTGGGGCCGACCAATTCACCCCTCCACTTT. Translating gives CASSLGPTNSPLHF.

The rearrangement joins TRBV6-5 to TRBJ1-6; no firm D call. This CDR3 region has 13 residues. Germline-derived CDR1 and CDR2 are MNHEY and SVGAGI. V gave up 0 bases and J gave up 11 bases, with 8 bases separating them. This CDR3 is CASSYSAAAPLHF. CDR3 DNA sequence: TGTGCCAGCAGTTACTCCGCCGCGGCACCCCTCCACTTT.

The chain recombines TRBV13 with TRBJ1-5; tentatively, D is TRBD1 (5 bases). Trimming took 0 bases from V and 7 from J, leaving 7 bases between them. CDR3 length: 13 amino acids. Germline CDR1 PRHDT, CDR2 FYEKMQ (reference sequence). DNA of the CDR3: TGTGCCAGCAGCTTAGGGGGACTCCAGCCCCAGCATTTT. Translating gives CASSLGGLQPQHF.

The chain is built from TRBV27 and TRBJ1-2; D is perhaps TRBD1 (6 bases). V lost 6 bases to trimming and J lost 1 base, with 6 bases between them. Per germline, CDR1 MNHEY and CDR2 SMNVEV (reference sequence). The CDR3 sequence is 12 residues long. The CDR3 loop is CASSRGNYGYTF. The CDR3 region has the DNA TGTGCCAGCAGCAGGGGTAACTATGGCTACACCTTC.

The chain employs TRBV5-1 and TRBJ2-7; D gene uncertain. Germline V gene data show CDR1 as SGHRS and CDR2 as YFSETQ. V lost 1 base, J lost 1 base, and 12 bases lay in between. The CDR3 sequence is 15 residues long. CDR3 residues: CASSLSDQNSYEQYF. The DNA for the CDR3 is TGCGCCAGCAGCTTGTCAGACCAAAATTCCTACGAGCAGTACTTC.

The V and J genes are TRBV7-2 and TRBJ2-7, with TRBD1 matching over 8 bases. Germline lookup yields CDR1 SGHTA and CDR2 FQGNSA. The CDR3 covers 15 residues. J gave up 3 bases and V 4 bases, and 8 bases lay outside the gene matches. The CDR3 region is CASSWPSDRDYEQYF. The CDR3 region has the DNA TGTGCCAGCAGCTGGCCGTCGGACAGGGACTACGAGCAGTACTTC. Combining the CDR3 with reference TRBV7-2 and TRBJ2-7 gives the whole variable domain GAGVSQSPSNKVTEKGKDVELRCDPISGHTALYWYRQSLGQGLEFLIYFQGNSAPDKSGLPSDRFSAERTGGSVSTLTIQRTQQEDSAVYLCASSWPSDRDYEQYFGPGTRLTVT.

This clone was seen once. The chain links TRBV9 to TRBJ1-2; D ambiguous. This CDR3 region has 13 residues. With 4 bases removed from V and 0 bases from J, the gap between germline ends came to 7 bases. CDR1 is SGDLS and CDR2 is YYNGEE in the germline V gene. The CDR3 here is CASSQVANYGYTF. The DNA of the CDR3 is TGTGCCAGCAGCCAGGTGGCTAACTATGGCTACACCTTC.

CDR3 DNA: TGTGCCATCCAGGACAGGTACACCGGGGAGCTGTTTTTT. It encodes CAIQDRYTGELFF. The V call is TRBV19, the J call TRBJ2-2; 7 bases align to TRBD1. This CDR3 is built from 13 residues. J gave up 3 bases and V 10 bases, and 5 bases lay outside the gene matches. CDR1 is LNHDA, CDR2 SQIVND, per germline (reference sequence).

This clone was found once. The rearrangement joins TRBV7-9 to TRBJ1-2, with D hard to call. Germline CDR1 is SEHNR and CDR2 is FQNEAQ (reference sequence). The CDR3 extends over 13 amino acids. V dropped 1 base and J dropped 5 bases, with 8 bases sitting between them. The CDR3 reads CASSLGDVYGYTF. The CDR3, as DNA: TGTGCCAGCAGCTTAGGGGATGTATATGGCTACACCTTC.

This sequence joins TRBV27 and TRBJ1-2; perhaps TRBD1 as D (6 bases). Germline V gene data show CDR1 as MNHEY and CDR2 as SMNVEV (reference sequence). This CDR3 is built from 16 residues. V lost 5 bases and J lost 0, with 16 bases in between. The CDR3, as DNA: TGTGCCAGCAGTCCCCGGGACACATTAACTAACTATGGCTACACCTTC. Translation gives CASSPRDTLTNYGYTF.

The chain couples TRBV7-2 to TRBJ2-7; 8 bases are shared with TRBD2. This CDR3 contains 15 residues. Germline V lookup: CDR1 SGHTA, CDR2 FQGNSA. Unmatched junction bases numbered 7, after V lost 5 bases and J lost 1 base. The CDR3 is CASSQGLAGSYEQYF. DNA for the CDR3: TGTGCCAGCAGCCAGGGTCTAGCGGGTTCCTACGAGCAGTACTTC.